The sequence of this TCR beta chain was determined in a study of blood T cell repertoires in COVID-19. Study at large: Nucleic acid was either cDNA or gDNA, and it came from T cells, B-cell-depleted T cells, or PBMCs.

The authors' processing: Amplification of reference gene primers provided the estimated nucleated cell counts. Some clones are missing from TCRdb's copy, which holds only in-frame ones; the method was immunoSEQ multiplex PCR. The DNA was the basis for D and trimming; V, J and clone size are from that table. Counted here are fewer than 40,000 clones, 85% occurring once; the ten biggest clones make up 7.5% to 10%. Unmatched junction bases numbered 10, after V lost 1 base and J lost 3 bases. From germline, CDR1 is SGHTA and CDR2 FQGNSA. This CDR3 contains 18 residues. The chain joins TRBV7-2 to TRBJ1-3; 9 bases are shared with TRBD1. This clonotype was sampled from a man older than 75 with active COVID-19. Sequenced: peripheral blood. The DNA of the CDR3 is TGTGCCAGCAGCTTAGGAAGGGTGGGACAGGGCGGTGGAAACACCATATATTTT. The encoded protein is CASSLGRVGQGGGNTIYF.